This record looks at one T cell receptor beta chain sequence and its context. As yet, its antigen is unknown. TCRdb's copy holds only in-frame clones and misses some; the assay was immunoSEQ multiplex PCR. The data show some 16,000 clones, about four fifths seen once. Before the COVID-19 pandemic, during about 2011-2019, CD4+ T cells were taken from unexposed donors. After 10 to 11 days of culture, CD4+ T cells were isolated. There are 14 residues in the CDR3. Per the germline V gene, CDR1 is SGHRS and CDR2 is YFSETQ. V was trimmed by 4 bases and J by 4 bases, leaving 15 bases between them. This sample was taken from a study of CD4 T cells in relation to SARS-CoV-2 and coronaviruses.

This chain uses TRBV5-1 with TRBJ2-7, with D perhaps matching TRBD2 (6 bases). The source is a human donor in good health. The sample consisted of CD4+ T cells from PBMCs, cultured in vitro. CDR3 sequence: CASSPGTPIYEQYF. CDR3 coding DNA: TGCGCCAGCAGCCCCGGGACTCCTATTTACGAGCAGTACTTC.